This note documents a single T cell receptor beta chain sequence. This entry is derived from a study of OX40 agonist ivuxolimab in advanced cancers. A history of autoimmune disease or systemic immunosuppression excluded patients. Assay used: immunoSEQ multiplex PCR; TCRdb lists only in-frame clones, some missing. The data hold tens of thousands of clones, with nearly 90% observed a single time. Germline-derived CDR1 and CDR2 are LGHNT and FRNRAP. Trimming left V 0 bases short and J 4 bases short, with 15 bases between. This CDR3 is 16 amino acids long. The clonotype was recovered from an adult with an advanced solid tumor such as melanoma, head and neck, liver or kidney cancer. V is TRBV12-5 and J is TRBJ1-2, with D tentatively TRBD1 (5 bases). The specimen comprised CD4+ or CD8+ T cells sorted from blood, sampled in a trial of the OX40 agonist ivuxolimab. The CDR3 coding sequence is TGTGCTAGTGGTTTGGTAATTGGGGACCAAACCTATGGCTACACCTTC. It specifies CASGLVIGDQTYGYTF.